This T cell receptor (beta chain) was retrieved from a study of T cell repertoires in cytomegalovirus infection. About the study: Alongside well-studied HLA-B-restricted CMV epitopes, recently identified HLA-C-restricted CMV epitopes were also used.

TCRdb re-derived calls from the reads in MiXCR, one entry per CDR3 protein. The repertoire holds 360,000 or so distinct CDR3 sequences, with about a third as singletons. Of note for this clonotype: Its specificity is not known.

Between the trimmed V and J ends, which lost 0 bases and 1 base, there was a span of 16 bases. The CDR3 runs 18 residues. The receptor was isolated from a human donor in good health (CMV status not recorded). Some clones in this sample may be carry-over from other donors' samples. The chain carries TRBV12-3 or TRBV12-4 and TRBJ1-3; a possible D gene is TRBD1 (5 bases). The material was cultured PBMCs, obtained from culture after CMV antigen stimulation. Here the CDR3 DNA reads TGTGCCAGCAGTTTAGCGGGAGGGGATATTGGATCTGGAAACACCATATATTTT. Its translation is CASSLAGGDIGSGNTIYF.